This is a list of T cell receptor beta chains from one sample in a study of T cells after yellow fever vaccination. Using its own MiXCR run on the 5' RACE reads, TCRdb lists one record per CDR3 protein. Among under 550,000 distinct CDR3 sequences listed, 20% to 25% were seen once. Sequenced here: PBMCs, sampled 21 days after the first yellow fever vaccination. These receptors all stem from a man in his late teens or twenties who received the YFV17D yellow fever vaccine. The CDR3 runs from the conserved cysteine through the conserved F or W. Fields, in order: D gene, clone size, J gene, V gene, CDR3 protein. The D gene is left open where the match is weak. Clone size is not always given. Where it is, it says once, few, many or a class for expanded clones.

D: .
size: .
J: TRBJ2-7
V: TRBV7-9
CDR3: CASSTGTPHEQYF

D: .
size: .
J: TRBJ1-6
V: TRBV4-2
CDR3: CASSQAAVFRTIGGSYNSPLHF

D: .
size: many
J: TRBJ2-1
V: TRBV7-2
CDR3: CASSLAGTTVQGNEQFF

D: TRBD1
size: few
J: TRBJ1-5
V: TRBV5-5
CDR3: CASSLAGQVGNQPQHF

D: TRBD1
size: .
J: TRBJ1-5
V: TRBV28
CDR3: CASRKQGASQPQHF

D: .
size: .
J: TRBJ1-1
V: TRBV6-1
CDR3: CASTKESGGGDEAFF

D: .
size: few
J: TRBJ2-1
V: TRBV7-2
CDR3: CASSFRGVNNEQFF

D: .
size: .
J: TRBJ2-3
V: TRBV10-2
CDR3: CASSAIDTQYF

D: .
size: few
J: TRBJ2-7
V: TRBV12-3/TRBV12-4
CDR3: CASSSGPYEQYF

D: .
size: .
J: TRBJ1-3
V: TRBV12-3/TRBV12-4
CDR3: CASRAQGSSGNTIYF

D: .
size: .
J: TRBJ2-5
V: TRBV4-1
CDR3: CASSGRVGGGETQYF

D: TRBD1
size: few
J: TRBJ2-4
V: TRBV11-3
CDR3: CASGLGQGNIQYF

D: TRBD2
size: .
J: TRBJ2-7
V: TRBV20-1
CDR3: CSATGTSGGYEQYF

D: TRBD2
size: many
J: TRBJ2-7
V: TRBV4-3
CDR3: CASSQGLGDYVPYF

D: TRBD1
size: .
J: TRBJ1-6
V: TRBV5-1
CDR3: CASSLWGTGGSPLHF

D: .
size: .
J: TRBJ2-7
V: TRBV6-2/TRBV6-3
CDR3: CASSYSGEQYF

D: .
size: few
J: TRBJ1-3
V: TRBV27
CDR3: CASSFTGYGNTIYF

D: TRBD1
size: .
J: TRBJ2-5
V: TRBV29-1
CDR3: CSVESSVTGGQETQYF

D: .
size: once
J: TRBJ2-1
V: TRBV15
CDR3: CATSSDWAISYRQFF

D: TRBD2
size: .
J: TRBJ2-1
V: TRBV28
CDR3: CASSPPEGRGGRMPDNEQFF

D: .
size: .
J: TRBJ1-1
V: TRBV7-6
CDR3: CASSLPRWGPDTEAFF

D: .
size: .
J: TRBJ1-2
V: TRBV7-2
CDR3: CASSPREQADGYTF